Each of the 9 T cell receptor beta chains below was sequenced from the same sample in a study of glioma-infiltrating T cells. Amplification of TCR alpha and beta CDR3 regions from RNA used iRepertoire nested multiplex PCR. TCRdb re-derived calls from the multiplex PCR reads in MiXCR, one entry per CDR3 protein. The sample records about 140,000 distinct CDR3 sequences, about 39% being singletons. Sequencing was done on a sample of glioma tissue, nonneoplastic brain tissue, or PBMCs (not recorded which). Source of these receptors: a human donor with low-grade glioma or glioblastoma, undergoing nonglioma brain surgery, or in good health (not recorded which).

The chain links TRBV6-1 to TRBJ2-7, with 9 bases aligning to TRBD1. Germline CDR1 MNHNS, CDR2 SASEGT. This CDR3 is 14 amino acids long. Losses at the gene ends were 6 bases for V and 6 bases for J; bases not matched to a gene: 9. DNA for the CDR3: TGTGCCAGCAGACAACAGACAGGGGGACGCGAGCAGTACTTC. Its translation is CASRQQTGGREQYF.

On this clonotype: A read error may be the cause here, since a much bigger clone is one base away. The chain employs TRBV7-2 and TRBJ2-3; a weak D match, TRBD2 (6 bases). Trimming cost V 3 bases and J 1 base, with 11 bases left between them. Germline V CDR1 and CDR2: SGHTA, FQGNSA. The CDR3 extends over 15 amino acids. This CDR3 reads CASSFTSTGTDTQYF. In nucleotides, the CDR3 is TGTGCCAGCAGCTTTACTAGCACGGGCACAGATACGCAGTATTTT. Using reference TRBV7-2 and TRBJ2-3 for the parts outside the CDR3, the full variable domain is GAGVSQSPSNKVTEKGKDVELRCDPISGHTALYWYRQSLGQGLEFLIYFQGNSAPDKSGLPSDRFSAERTGGSVSTLTIQRTQQEDSAVYLCASSFTSTGTDTQYFGPGTRLTVL.

This clonotype was observed once. This chain uses TRBV6-1 with TRBJ2-7, with 7 bases aligning to TRBD1. With 7 bases clipped from V and 0 bases from J, the junction kept 18 bases outside the gene matches. Germline V gene data show CDR1 as MNHNS and CDR2 as SASEGT. The CDR3 is made up of 18 amino acids. The CDR3 nucleotides are TGTGCCAGCAAATCCCCGGCCGGGACAGATAATTACTCCTACGAGCAGTACTTC. It is translated as CASKSPAGTDNYSYEQYF.

This clonotype was detected only a few times. The chain recombines TRBV19 with TRBJ2-1, with D perhaps matching TRBD2 (6 bases). Between the trimmed V and J ends, which lost 1 base and 7 bases, there was a span of 14 bases. CDR3 length: 15 amino acids. The germline gives CDR1 LNHDA, CDR2 SQIVND (reference sequence). CDR3: CASSIGGAGRNEQFF. Written as DNA, the CDR3 is TGTGCCAGTAGTATAGGCGGAGCGGGCCGAAATGAGCAGTTCTTC.

The chain recombines TRBV6-2 or TRBV6-3 with TRBJ2-1, with 14 nucleotides matching TRBD2. Germline loops: CDR1 MNHEY, CDR2 SVGEGT. Trimming took 5 bases from V and 2 from J; bases not matched to a gene: 8. The CDR3 length is 18 residues. As DNA, the CDR3 is TGTGCCAGCAGTATAATACCGGGACTAGCGGGGGCCTACAATGAGCAGTTCTTC. As protein: CASSIIPGLAGAYNEQFF.

This clonotype was seen more than once but under ten times. The gene calls are TRBV15 and TRBJ1-3; 7 bases line up with TRBD1. Losses at the gene ends were 3 bases for V and 0 bases for J; bases not matched to a gene: 5. The germline V gene encodes CDR1 LNHNV and CDR2 YYDKDF (reference sequence). The CDR3 runs 16 residues. The CDR3 DNA follows: TGTGCCACCAGCAGTGGGGACAGTTCCTCTGGAAACACCATATATTTT. Translating gives CATSSGDSSSGNTIYF.

The chain links TRBV7-9 to TRBJ1-1; D is unresolved. The CDR3 sequence is 13 residues long. Germline loops: CDR1 SEHNR, CDR2 FQNEAQ (reference sequence). V lost 2 bases to trimming and J lost 5 bases, with 9 bases between them. The CDR3 DNA is TGTGCCAGCAGCTTACAAGACGGGACTGAAGCTTTCTTT. It yields the protein CASSLQDGTEAFF.

V gene TRBV7-2 combines with J gene TRBJ2-4, with 10 bases that match TRBD1. Trimming cost V 2 bases and J 1 base; bases outside gene matches: 8. From germline, CDR1 is SGHTA and CDR2 FQGNSA. This CDR3 comprises 18 residues. The CDR3 reads CASSLQRQGALAKNIQYF. The CDR3 bases are TGTGCCAGCAGCTTACAAAGACAGGGGGCGCTGGCCAAAAACATTCAGTACTTC.

Only a few counts were recorded for this clonotype. The chain uses TRBV20-1 and TRBJ2-1; 8 nucleotides line up with TRBD1. CDR3 length equals 13 residues. Trimming cost V 5 bases and J 4 bases; bases outside gene matches: 4. Germline V CDR1 and CDR2: DFQATT, SNEGSKA (reference sequence). CDR3 nucleotides: TGCAGTGCTCCGGGACAGGAGTACAATGAGCAGTTCTTC. The encoded protein is CSAPGQEYNEQFF.